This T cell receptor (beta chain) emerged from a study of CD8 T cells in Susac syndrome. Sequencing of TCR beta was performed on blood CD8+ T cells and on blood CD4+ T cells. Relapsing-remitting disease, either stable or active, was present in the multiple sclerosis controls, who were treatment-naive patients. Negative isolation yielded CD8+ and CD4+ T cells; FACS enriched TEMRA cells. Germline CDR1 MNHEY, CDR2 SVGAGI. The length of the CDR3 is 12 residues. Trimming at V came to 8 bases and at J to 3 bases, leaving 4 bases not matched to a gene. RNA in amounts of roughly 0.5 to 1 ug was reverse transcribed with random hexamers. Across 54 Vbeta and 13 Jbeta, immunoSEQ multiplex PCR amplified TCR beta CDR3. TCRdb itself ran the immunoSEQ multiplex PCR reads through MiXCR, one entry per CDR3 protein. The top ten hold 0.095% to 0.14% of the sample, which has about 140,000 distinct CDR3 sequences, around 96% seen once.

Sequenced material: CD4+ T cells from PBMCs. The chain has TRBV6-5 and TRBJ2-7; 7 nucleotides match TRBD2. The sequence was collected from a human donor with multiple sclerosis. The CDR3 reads CASVSGNYEQYF. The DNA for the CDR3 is TGTGCCAGCGTAAGCGGGAACTACGAGCAGTACTTC.